Sequencing of this T cell receptor beta chain was carried out in a study of T cell changes during pregnancy in multiple sclerosis. Sequencing was performed with immunoSEQ multiplex PCR; in TCRdb, only in-frame clones are kept and a portion is missing. This table holds roughly 93,000 clones, 80% to 95% found once. J was trimmed by 6 bases and V by 11 bases; bases with no gene match: 15. The germline V gene encodes CDR1 SNHLY and CDR2 FYNNEI. This CDR3 spans 15 amino acids. The chain employs TRBV2 and TRBJ2-5; 10 nucleotides agree with TRBD2. The material sequenced was peripheral blood, taken in the first trimester of pregnancy. The sequence was obtained from a female donor in good health, enrolled as a control in a pregnancy study. CDR3 sequence: CAGGGAGGNEQTQYF. Here the CDR3 DNA reads TGTGCCGGGGGTGGAGCGGGGGGGAACGAACAGACCCAGTACTTC. Variable domain in full (rest from reference TRBV2 and TRBJ2-5): EPEVTQTPSHQVTQMGQEVILRCVPISNHLYFYWYRQILGQKVEFLVSFYNNEISEKSEIFDDQFSVERPDGSNFTLKIRSTKLEDSAMYFCAGGGAGGNEQTQYFGPGTRLLVL.